What follows are 14 T cell receptor beta chains derived from one specimen sequenced in a study of blood T cell repertoires in COVID-19. Sequencing was performed with immunoSEQ multiplex PCR; in TCRdb, only in-frame clones are kept and a portion is missing. The data contain around 11,000 clones, nearly 90% of them singletons. Sequenced material: peripheral blood. All receptors derive from a young man with active or convalescent COVID-19.

The CDR3 sequence: CASSLGQQETQYF. CDR3 in DNA: TGTGCCAGCAGCCTGGGCCAACAAGAGACCCAGTACTTC. The chain uses TRBV27 and TRBJ2-5; no definite D call. V was cut by 6 bases and J by 2 bases, with 10 bases left in between. The CDR3 loop spans 13 amino acids. CDR1 MNHEY and CDR2 SMNVEV come from the germline V gene (reference sequence).

The CDR3 spells CASSPPGDSSGNTIYF. CDR3 sequence (DNA): TGCGCCAGCAGCCCACCGGGCGACAGCTCTGGAAACACCATATATTTT. J is TRBJ1-3 and V is TRBV4-1; a possible D gene is TRBD1 (5 bases). This CDR3 is 16 amino acids long. The ends were cut back, 4 bases at V and 0 bases at J, with 13 bases in the middle. Germline assignment: CDR1 MGHRA and CDR2 YSYEKL.

The gene calls are TRBV27 and TRBJ1-2; 8 bases map to TRBD1. Germline V gene data show CDR1 as MNHEY and CDR2 as SMNVEV (reference sequence). V trimming: 2 bases; J trimming: 6 bases; junction bases outside the gene matches: 2. The CDR3 runs 13 residues. DNA of the CDR3: TGTGCCAGCAGTTTAGCAGGGGGCCATGGCTACACCTTC. Residues: CASSLAGGHGYTF.

The rearrangement joins TRBV7-9 to TRBJ2-5; D is ambiguous. The germline gives CDR1 SEHNR, CDR2 FQNEAQ (reference sequence). The CDR3 extends over 13 amino acids. V dropped 5 bases and J dropped 4 bases, with 11 bases sitting between them. CDR3 protein: CASSLVGAETQYF. In DNA form, the CDR3 reads TGTGCCAGCAGCCTTGTTGGAGCAGAGACCCAGTACTTC.

In DNA, the CDR3 is TGTGCCAGTAGTCCTAATAGCGGGGGGGCCTCTGATACGCAGTATTTT. Amino acids: CASSPNSGGASDTQYF. This rearrangement joins TRBV19 to TRBJ2-3; 11 positions agree with TRBD2. Losses at the gene ends were 5 bases for V and 6 bases for J; bases not matched to a gene: 10. The germline gives CDR1 LNHDA, CDR2 SQIVND (reference sequence). The CDR3 consists of 16 residues.

This chain links TRBV6-5 with TRBJ2-2; D is unresolved. Trimming removed 8 bases from V and 2 bases from J, with 9 bases in between. The CDR3 length is 13 residues. Germline CDR1 reads MNHEY; CDR2 reads SVGAGI. The chain's CDR3 is CASLTRNTGELFF. The CDR3 nucleotides are TGTGCCAGCCTTACACGAAACACCGGGGAGCTGTTTTTT.

The V call is TRBV6-4, the J call TRBJ2-2; no clear D gene. The germline V gene encodes CDR1 MRHNA and CDR2 SNTAGT. There are 13 residues in the CDR3. V dropped 5 bases and J dropped 0 bases, with 4 bases sitting between them. The CDR3 nucleotides read TGTGCCAGCAGTCCTTCGAACACCGGGGAGCTGTTTTTT. It yields the protein CASSPSNTGELFF.

J is TRBJ1-6 and V is TRBV6-1; D not resolved. The CDR3 runs to 16 residues. Germline V gene sequence: CDR1 MNHNS, CDR2 SASEGT. Trimming stripped 0 bases from V and 5 bases from J, with 11 bases between. CDR3 amino acids: CASSEAVASNNSPLHF. CDR3 coding DNA: TGTGCCAGCAGTGAAGCAGTCGCGTCGAATAATTCACCCCTCCACTTT.

The chain uses TRBV9 and TRBJ2-1, with D possibly being TRBD2 (5 bases). V lost 0 bases and J lost 0, with 7 bases in between. Per the germline V gene, CDR1 is SGDLS and CDR2 is YYNGEE. The CDR3 has 15 residues. As DNA, the CDR3 is TGTGCCAGCAGCGTAGCCGGGGTCTCCTACAATGAGCAGTTCTTC. It specifies CASSVAGVSYNEQFF.

This chain links TRBV3-1 (or the pseudogene TRBV3-2) with TRBJ2-5, with 7 bases fitting TRBD1. Germline V lookup: CDR1 LGHDT, CDR2 YNNKEL (reference sequence). The V gene end was trimmed by 5 bases and the J gene end by 1 base; junction bases not matched to a gene: 4. The CDR3 loop spans 14 amino acids. The CDR3 DNA reads TGTGCCAGCAGCTTCCGGACAGGCCAAGAGACCCAGTACTTC. Its protein product is CASSFRTGQETQYF.

The chain uses TRBV9 and TRBJ1-5; D may be TRBD1 (5 bases). This CDR3 is built from 15 residues. Per the germline V gene, CDR1 is SGDLS and CDR2 is YYNGEE. Trimming cost V 1 base and J 1 base, with 9 bases left between them. In DNA form, the CDR3 reads TGTGCCAGCAGCGTATCCGGGGGAAGCAATCAGCCCCAGCATTTT. Translation: CASSVSGGSNQPQHF.

The chain employs TRBV4-2 and TRBJ1-1; no reliable D call. Trimming left V 1 base short and J 7 bases short, with 13 bases between. Germline CDR1 and CDR2: LGHNA and YNFKEQ. The CDR3 is 14 amino acids. The CDR3 coding sequence is TGTGCCAGCAGCCAAGGGCCCGAGGTGGGTGAAGCTTTCTTT. Translation gives CASSQGPEVGEAFF.

This chain links TRBV5-8 with TRBJ2-1, with TRBD1 matching over 9 bases. The trim removed 5 bases at V and 3 bases at J, leaving 6 bases unmatched. CDR3 length equals 15 residues. CDR1 and CDR2 from the germline V gene are SGHTS and YDEGEE. Here the CDR3 reads CASSSGQGDYNEQFF. The CDR3 DNA is TGTGCCAGCAGTTCGGGACAGGGAGACTACAATGAGCAGTTCTTC.

This clone was observed a few times. The chain uses TRBV5-1 and TRBJ1-1; 7 nucleotides align to TRBD1. V gave up 0 bases and J gave up 0 bases; unmatched junction bases: 5. This CDR3 is 16 amino acids long. CDR1 and CDR2 (germline): SGHRS, YFSETQ. The CDR3 sequence is CASSLGTGYLNTEAFF. Written as DNA, the CDR3 is TGCGCCAGCAGCTTGGGGACAGGATACTTGAACACTGAAGCTTTCTTT.